These T cell receptor beta chains were read from a single sample in a study of OX40 agonist ivuxolimab in advanced cancers. The repertoire was sequenced with immunoSEQ multiplex PCR; TCRdb's copy has only in-frame clones and lacks some. There are 75,000 to 90,000 clones in the sample; roughly 92% occur only once, and roughly 2.8% lies in the top ten. This specimen consisted of CD4+ or CD8+ T cells sorted from blood, obtained in a trial of the OX40 agonist ivuxolimab. All receptors derive from an adult with an advanced solid tumor such as melanoma, head and neck, liver or kidney cancer. CDR3s include the opening cysteine and the closing phenylalanine or tryptophan. The D gene is left open where the match is weak. Size is omitted from some rows. Given values are once, few, many or a class for expanded clones.

V	D	size	J	CDR3	DNA
TRBV6-6	TRBD1	.	TRBJ1-6	CASSYQQGATPSPLHF	TGTGCCAGCAGTTACCAACAGGGGGCGACCCCTTCACCCCTCCACTTT
TRBV18	.	.	TRBJ1-1	CASSPGHTEAFF	TGTGCCAGCTCACCTGGGCACACTGAAGCTTTCTTT
TRBV5-1	TRBD1	.	TRBJ2-3	CASSIGQGLSTDTQYF	TGCGCCAGCAGCATAGGACAGGGGCTCAGCACAGATACGCAGTATTTT
TRBV5-1	.	.	TRBJ1-6	CASSLGGVSRDSPLHF	TGCGCCAGCAGCTTGGGTGGTGTATCTCGGGATTCACCCCTCCACTTT
TRBV18	.	.	TRBJ2-7	CASGFGDEQYF	TGTGCCAGCGGGTTCGGCGACGAGCAGTACTTC
TRBV11-2	TRBD1	.	TRBJ1-2	CASSSTGGSGYTF	TGTGCCAGCAGCTCGACAGGGGGCTCTGGCTACACCTTC
TRBV29-1	.	.	TRBJ1-1	CSVGWLSRTEAFF	TGCAGCGTTGGCTGGCTCTCCCGCACTGAAGCTTTCTTT
TRBV6-5	.	.	TRBJ2-3	CASSYSGGRPGDTQYF	TGTGCCAGCAGTTACTCGGGTGGCCGACCCGGAGATACGCAGTATTTT
TRBV4-1	.	.	TRBJ1-5	CASSQAELTGQPQHF	TGCGCCAGCAGCCAAGCCGAGCTGACCGGGCAGCCCCAGCATTTT
TRBV10-3	.	.	TRBJ1-1	CAITREGRTEAFF	TGTGCCATCACCCGCGAGGGCCGGACTGAAGCTTTCTTT
TRBV7-9	.	.	TRBJ1-1	CASSPYMNTEAFF	TGTGCCAGCAGCCCGTACATGAACACTGAAGCTTTCTTT
TRBV5-6	.	.	TRBJ2-1	CASSFWKSSYNEQFF	TGTGCCAGCAGCTTTTGGAAGAGCTCCTACAATGAGCAGTTCTTC
TRBV5-5	.	few	TRBJ1-5	CASSLETQQPQHF	TGTGCCAGCAGCTTGGAAACCCAGCAGCCCCAGCATTTT
TRBV5-1	.	.	TRBJ2-3	CASSSGPSDTQYF	TGCGCCAGCAGCTCGGGGCCCTCAGATACGCAGTATTTT
TRBV5-4	TRBD1	.	TRBJ1-1	CASSTGGTTEAFF	TGTGCCAGCAGCACAGGGGGAACCACTGAAGCTTTCTTT